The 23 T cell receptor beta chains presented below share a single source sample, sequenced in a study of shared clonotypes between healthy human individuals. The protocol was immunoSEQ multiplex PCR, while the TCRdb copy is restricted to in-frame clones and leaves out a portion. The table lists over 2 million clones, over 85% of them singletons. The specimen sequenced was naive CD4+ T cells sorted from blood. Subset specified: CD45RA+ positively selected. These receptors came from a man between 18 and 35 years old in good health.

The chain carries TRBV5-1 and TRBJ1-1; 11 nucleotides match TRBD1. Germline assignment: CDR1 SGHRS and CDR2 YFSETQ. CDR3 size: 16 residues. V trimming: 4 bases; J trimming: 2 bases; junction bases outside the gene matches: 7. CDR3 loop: CASSGRDRGSNTEAFF. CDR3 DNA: TGCGCCAGCAGCGGCCGGGACAGGGGGTCAAACACTGAAGCTTTCTTT.

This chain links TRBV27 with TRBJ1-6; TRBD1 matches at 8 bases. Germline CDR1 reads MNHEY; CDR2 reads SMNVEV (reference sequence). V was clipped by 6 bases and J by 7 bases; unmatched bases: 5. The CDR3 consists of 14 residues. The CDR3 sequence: CASSGQGVNSPLHF. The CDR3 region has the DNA TGTGCCAGCAGCGGACAGGGAGTAAATTCACCCCTCCACTTT.

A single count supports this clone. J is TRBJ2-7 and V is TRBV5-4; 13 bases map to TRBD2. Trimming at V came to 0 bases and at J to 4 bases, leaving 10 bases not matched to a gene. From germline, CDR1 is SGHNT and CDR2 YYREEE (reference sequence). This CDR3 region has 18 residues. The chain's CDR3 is CASSLGTSGRPPAYEQYF. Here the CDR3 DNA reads TGTGCCAGCAGCTTGGGGACTAGCGGGAGACCGCCCGCATACGAGCAGTACTTC.

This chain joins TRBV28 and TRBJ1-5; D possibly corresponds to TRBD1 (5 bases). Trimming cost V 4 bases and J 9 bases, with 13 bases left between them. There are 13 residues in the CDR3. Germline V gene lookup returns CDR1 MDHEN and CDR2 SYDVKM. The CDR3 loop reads CASSSPGQWPQHF. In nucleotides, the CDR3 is TGTGCCAGCAGTTCACCGGGGCAGTGGCCCCAGCATTTT.

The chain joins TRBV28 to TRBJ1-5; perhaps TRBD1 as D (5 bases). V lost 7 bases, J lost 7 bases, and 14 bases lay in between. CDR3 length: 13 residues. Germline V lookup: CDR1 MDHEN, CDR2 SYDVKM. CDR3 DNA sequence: TGTGCCAGCATTCGGGGCCCAGGGCAGCCCCAGCATTTT. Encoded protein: CASIRGPGQPQHF.

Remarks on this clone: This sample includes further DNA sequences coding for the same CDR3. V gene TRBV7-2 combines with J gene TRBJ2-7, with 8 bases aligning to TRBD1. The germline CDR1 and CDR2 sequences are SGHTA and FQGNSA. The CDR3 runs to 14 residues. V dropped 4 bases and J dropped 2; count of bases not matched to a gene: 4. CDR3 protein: CASSSRTGTYEQYF. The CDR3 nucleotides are TGTGCCAGCAGCTCAAGGACAGGGACCTACGAGCAGTACTTC.

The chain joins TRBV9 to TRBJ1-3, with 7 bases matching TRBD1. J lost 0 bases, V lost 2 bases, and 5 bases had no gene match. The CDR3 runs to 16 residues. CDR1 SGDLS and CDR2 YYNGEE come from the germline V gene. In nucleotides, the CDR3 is TGTGCCAGCAGCGTTCCTGACAGGGACTCTGGAAACACCATATATTTT. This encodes CASSVPDRDSGNTIYF.

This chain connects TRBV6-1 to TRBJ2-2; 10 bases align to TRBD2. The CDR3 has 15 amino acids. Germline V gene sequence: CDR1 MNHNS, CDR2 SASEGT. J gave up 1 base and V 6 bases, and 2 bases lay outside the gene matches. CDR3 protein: CASSRLAGNTGELFF. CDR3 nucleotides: TGTGCCAGCAGCCGACTAGCGGGGAACACCGGGGAGCTGTTTTTT.

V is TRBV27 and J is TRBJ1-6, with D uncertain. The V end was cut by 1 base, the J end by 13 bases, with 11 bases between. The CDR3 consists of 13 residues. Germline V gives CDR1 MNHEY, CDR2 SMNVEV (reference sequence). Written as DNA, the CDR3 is TGTGCCAGCAGTTTATATTGGGGTGGGCCCCTCCACTTT. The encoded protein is CASSLYWGGPLHF.

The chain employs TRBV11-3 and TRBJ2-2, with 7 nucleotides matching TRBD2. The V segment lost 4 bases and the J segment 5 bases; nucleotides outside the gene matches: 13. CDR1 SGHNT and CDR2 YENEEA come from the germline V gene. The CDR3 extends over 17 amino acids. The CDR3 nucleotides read TGTGCCAGCAGCTCCTCGTTTGGGGAGGGAAGGACCGGGGAGCTGTTTTTT. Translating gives CASSSSFGEGRTGELFF.

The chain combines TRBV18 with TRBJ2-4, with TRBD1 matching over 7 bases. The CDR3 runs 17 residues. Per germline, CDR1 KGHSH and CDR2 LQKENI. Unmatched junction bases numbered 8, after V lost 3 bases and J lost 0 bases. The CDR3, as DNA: TGTGCCAGCTCACCGTTGACAGGGCTTCTAGCCAAAAACATTCAGTACTTC. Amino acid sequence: CASSPLTGLLAKNIQYF.

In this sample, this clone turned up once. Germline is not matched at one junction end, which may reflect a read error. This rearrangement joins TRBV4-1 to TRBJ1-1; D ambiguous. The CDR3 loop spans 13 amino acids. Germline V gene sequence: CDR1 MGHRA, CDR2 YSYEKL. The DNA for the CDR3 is TGCGCCAGCAGCCAAGATGGAGTCCTTCTGAGGCTCTTT. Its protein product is CASSQDGVLLRLF.

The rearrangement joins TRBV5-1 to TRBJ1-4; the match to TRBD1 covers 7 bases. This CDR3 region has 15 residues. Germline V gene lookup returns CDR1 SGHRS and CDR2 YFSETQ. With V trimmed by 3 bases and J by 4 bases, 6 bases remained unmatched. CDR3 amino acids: CASSYTGTDNEKLFF. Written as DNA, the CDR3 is TGCGCCAGCAGCTACACCGGGACAGATAATGAAAAACTGTTTTTT.

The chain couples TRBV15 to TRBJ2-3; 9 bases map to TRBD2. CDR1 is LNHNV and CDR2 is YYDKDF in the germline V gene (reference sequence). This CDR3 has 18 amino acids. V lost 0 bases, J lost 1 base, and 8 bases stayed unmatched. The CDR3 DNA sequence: TGTGCCACCAGCAGAGATAGGGGGACTAGCATAGGCACAGATACGCAGTATTTT. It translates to CATSRDRGTSIGTDTQYF.

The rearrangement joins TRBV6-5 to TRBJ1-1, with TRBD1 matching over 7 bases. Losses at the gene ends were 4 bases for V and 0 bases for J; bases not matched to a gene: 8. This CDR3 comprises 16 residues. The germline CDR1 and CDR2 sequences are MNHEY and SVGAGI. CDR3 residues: CASSFWRGQMNTEAFF. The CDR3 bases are TGTGCCAGCAGTTTCTGGAGGGGACAGATGAACACTGAAGCTTTCTTT.

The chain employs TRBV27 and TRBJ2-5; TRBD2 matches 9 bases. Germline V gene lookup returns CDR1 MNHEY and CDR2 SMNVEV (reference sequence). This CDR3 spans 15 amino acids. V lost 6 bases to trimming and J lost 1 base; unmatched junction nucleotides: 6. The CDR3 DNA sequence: TGTGCCAGCAGAGGCGGGGGGGAGTTCCAAGAGACCCAGTACTTC. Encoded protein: CASRGGGEFQETQYF.

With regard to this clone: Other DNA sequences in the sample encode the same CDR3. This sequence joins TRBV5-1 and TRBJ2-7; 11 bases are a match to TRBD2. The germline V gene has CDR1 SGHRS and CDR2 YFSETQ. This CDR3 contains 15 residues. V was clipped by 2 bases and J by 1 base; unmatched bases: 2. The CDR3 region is CASSFSGGASYEQYF. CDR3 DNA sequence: TGCGCCAGCAGCTTTAGCGGGGGGGCTTCCTACGAGCAGTACTTC.

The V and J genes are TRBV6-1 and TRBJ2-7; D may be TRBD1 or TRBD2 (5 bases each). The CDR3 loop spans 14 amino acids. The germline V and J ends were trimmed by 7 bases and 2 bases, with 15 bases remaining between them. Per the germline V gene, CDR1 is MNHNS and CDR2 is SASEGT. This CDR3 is CASIDQGRAYEQYF. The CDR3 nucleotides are TGTGCCAGCATCGATCAGGGACGCGCCTACGAGCAGTACTTC.

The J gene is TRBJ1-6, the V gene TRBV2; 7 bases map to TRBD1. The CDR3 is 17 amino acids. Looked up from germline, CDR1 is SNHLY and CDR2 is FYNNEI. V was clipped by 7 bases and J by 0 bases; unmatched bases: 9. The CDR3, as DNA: TGTGCCAGCAATCCAGGACAGGCGAGCTCCTATAATTCACCCCTCCACTTT. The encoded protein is CASNPGQASSYNSPLHF.

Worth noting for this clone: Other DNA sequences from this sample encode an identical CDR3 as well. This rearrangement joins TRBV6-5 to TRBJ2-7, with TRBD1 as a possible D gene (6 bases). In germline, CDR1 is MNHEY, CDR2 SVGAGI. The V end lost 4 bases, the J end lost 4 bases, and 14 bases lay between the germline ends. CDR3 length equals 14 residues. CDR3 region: CASSSPGQLYEQYF. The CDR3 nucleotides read TGTGCCAGCAGTTCCCCGGGACAACTTTACGAGCAGTACTTC.

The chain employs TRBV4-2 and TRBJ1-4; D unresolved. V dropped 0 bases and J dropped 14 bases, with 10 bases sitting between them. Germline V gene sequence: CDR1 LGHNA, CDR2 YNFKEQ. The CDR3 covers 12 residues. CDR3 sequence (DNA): TGTGCCAGCAGCCAAGATAGGGTGGGGCTGTTTTTT. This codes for CASSQDRVGLFF.

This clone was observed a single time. The CDR3 region is CASSYYLGTRSPLHF. The CDR3 coding sequence is TGTGCCAGCAGTTACTACCTGGGAACGAGGTCACCCCTCCACTTT. This sequence joins TRBV6-5 and TRBJ1-6; D gene ambiguous. Germline CDR1 reads MNHEY; CDR2 reads SVGAGI. This CDR3 is built from 15 residues. The germline V and J ends were trimmed by 1 base and 10 bases, with 14 bases remaining between them.

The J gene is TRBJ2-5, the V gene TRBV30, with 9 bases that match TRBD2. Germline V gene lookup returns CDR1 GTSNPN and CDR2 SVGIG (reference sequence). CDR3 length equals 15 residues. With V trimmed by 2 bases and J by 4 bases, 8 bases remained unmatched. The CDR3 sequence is CAWSSGSGSRETQYF. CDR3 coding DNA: TGTGCCTGGAGTTCTGGTAGCGGGAGTAGAGAGACCCAGTACTTC.